The 22 T cell receptor beta chains reported below all come from one sample, sequenced in a study of cytomegalovirus exposure and HLA in healthy donors. With 60 Vbeta and 13 Jbeta primers, the PCR was carried out. Clones were read by immunoSEQ multiplex PCR, and TCRdb kept only the in-frame ones, dropping some. The data hold more than 110,000 clones, with roughly 70% observed a single time. The sequenced material came from PBMCs. These receptors came from a man younger than 45 in good health and CMV-seronegative.

Remarks on this clone: At the DNA level, this CDR3 is encoded by other sequences in the same sample as well. The chain joins TRBV11-2 to TRBJ2-5; tentative D call: TRBD2 (5 bases). CDR3 length: 13 amino acids. The V gene lost 2 bases and the J gene lost 2 bases, with 6 bases spanning the gap. From germline, CDR1 is SGHAT and CDR2 FQNNGV. CDR3 in DNA: TGTGCCAGCAGCTTAAGCGGACAAGAGACCCAGTACTTC. Protein sequence: CASSLSGQETQYF.

The chain links TRBV5-1 to TRBJ2-2, with 8 bases identical to TRBD2. The CDR3 extends over 16 amino acids. CDR1 and CDR2 from the germline V gene are SGHRS and YFSETQ. V was clipped by 1 base and J by 5 bases; unmatched bases: 7. CDR3 sequence reads: CASSLSGGTRTGELFF. DNA for the CDR3: TGCGCCAGCAGCTTGTCTGGGGGGACTAGGACCGGGGAGCTGTTTTTT.

V usage is TRBV6-6 and J usage is TRBJ1-1; D is undetermined. The ends were cut back, 4 bases at V and 5 bases at J, with 11 bases in the middle. Germline V gives CDR1 MNHNY, CDR2 SVGAGI (reference sequence). The CDR3 contains 13 residues. The chain's CDR3 is CASSSEAVTEAFF. The CDR3 DNA reads TGTGCCAGCAGTTCCGAAGCCGTTACTGAAGCTTTCTTT.

This chain uses TRBV19 with TRBJ1-5, with D possibly matching TRBD1 (5 bases). CDR1 is LNHDA, CDR2 SQIVND, per germline (reference sequence). The CDR3 extends over 17 amino acids. V was cut by 9 bases and J by 0 bases, with 21 bases left in between. CDR3 DNA: TGTGCCAGCCTTCGGTTAGTAGACAGTGATAGCAATCAGCCCCAGCATTTT. Translated: CASLRLVDSDSNQPQHF. The whole variable domain, remainder taken from reference TRBV19 and TRBJ1-5, is DGGITQSPKYLFRKEGQNVTLSCEQNLNHDAMYWYRQDPGQGLRLIYYSQIVNDFQKGDIAEGYSVSREKKESFPLTVTSAQKNPTAFYLCASLRLVDSDSNQPQHFGDGTRLSIL.

This rearrangement joins TRBV27 to TRBJ1-3, with unresolved D. This CDR3 region has 15 residues. CDR1 and CDR2 (germline): MNHEY, SMNVEV (reference sequence). Trimming pared 2 bases from V and 0 bases from J, leaving 8 bases between. CDR3 in amino acids: CASSLTPLSGNTIYF. The DNA of the CDR3 is TGTGCCAGCAGTTTAACTCCTCTCTCTGGAAACACCATATATTTT.

The chain recombines TRBV6-1 with TRBJ1-2; tentatively, D is TRBD1 (5 bases). Germline CDR1 MNHNS, CDR2 SASEGT. Trimming left V 4 bases short and J 0 bases short, with 15 bases between. This CDR3 is 16 amino acids long. The CDR3 sequence is CASSVMAGGANYGYTF. CDR3 sequence (DNA): TGTGCCAGCAGTGTGATGGCCGGAGGGGCTAACTATGGCTACACCTTC.

The chain is built from TRBV7-9 and TRBJ1-5; tentative D call: TRBD1 (6 bases). Germline assignment: CDR1 SEHNR and CDR2 FQNEAQ (reference sequence). The CDR3 has 14 amino acids. V was cut by 5 bases and J by 7 bases, with 15 bases left in between. CDR3 nucleotide sequence: TGTGCCAGCAGCGAACAGGGACGGGTGCAGCCCCAGCATTTT. Amino acids: CASSEQGRVQPQHF.

The rearrangement joins TRBV12-5 to TRBJ2-3; TRBD2 matches 12 bases. The CDR3 runs 16 residues. Trimming removed 1 base from V and 2 bases from J; junction bases left unmatched: 1. Germline CDR1 LGHNT, CDR2 FRNRAP. This CDR3 reads CASGLGLAGDTDTQYF. CDR3 nucleotides: TGTGCTAGTGGTTTGGGACTAGCGGGGGACACAGATACGCAGTATTTT.

The chain has TRBV30 and TRBJ1-1; D unresolved. The CDR3 runs to 12 residues. Germline CDR1 reads GTSNPN; CDR2 reads SVGIG (reference sequence). V was shortened by 4 bases and J by 1 base, with 7 bases between the two germline ends. CDR3 DNA: TGTGCCTGGAAAGCAGGGAACACTGAAGCTTTCTTT. It encodes CAWKAGNTEAFF.

This chain joins TRBV28 and TRBJ1-4; 8 bases are a match to TRBD1. The CDR3 covers 16 residues. Trimming removed 2 bases from V and 6 bases from J; junction bases left unmatched: 8. The germline gives CDR1 MDHEN, CDR2 SYDVKM. The CDR3 reads CASSLNRGGTHEKLFF. The CDR3 DNA follows: TGTGCCAGCAGTTTAAACAGGGGGGGTACTCATGAAAAACTGTTTTTT.

The chain joins TRBV6-6 to TRBJ1-1; a weak D match, TRBD1 (5 bases). Trimming left V 5 bases short and J 7 bases short, with 11 bases between. This CDR3 is 12 amino acids long. Germline CDR1 is MNHNY and CDR2 is SVGAGI (reference sequence). The CDR3 DNA is TGTGCCAGCAGTACCAGGGTCCTTGAAGCTTTCTTT. Residues: CASSTRVLEAFF.

This rearrangement joins TRBV7-3 to TRBJ1-6; D is undetermined. This CDR3 is 13 amino acids long. Trimming removed 2 bases at V and 8 bases at J, with 7 bases between. The germline gives CDR1 SGHTA, CDR2 FQGTGA. This chain's CDR3 is CASSLVRDSPLHF. The CDR3 DNA reads as TGTGCCAGCAGCTTAGTTCGGGATTCACCCCTCCACTTT.

The gene calls are TRBV28 and TRBJ2-1; the match to TRBD1 covers 9 bases. This CDR3 region has 15 residues. Germline CDR1 reads MDHEN; CDR2 reads SYDVKM. V shed 4 bases and J 7 bases; nucleotides not matched to a gene: 8. The CDR3 loop is CASSSPGQGSNEQFF. CDR3 sequence (DNA): TGTGCCAGCAGTTCTCCGGGACAGGGTTCAAATGAGCAGTTCTTC.

The DNA for the CDR3 is TGTGCCAGCAGTCTGTGGTCGGGTCCTCAGTCTGGAAACACCATATATTTT. Translated, it gives CASSLWSGPQSGNTIYF. V is TRBV28 and J is TRBJ1-3, with D hard to call. Germline CDR1 reads MDHEN; CDR2 reads SYDVKM. The germline V and J ends were trimmed by 5 bases and 1 base, with 18 bases remaining between them. This CDR3 region has 17 residues. The variable domain in full, with the rest retrieved from reference TRBV28 and TRBJ1-3, is DVKVTQSSRYLVKRTGEKVFLECVQDMDHENMFWYRQDPGLGLRLIYFSYDVKMKEKGDIPEGYSVSREKKERFSLILESASTNQTSMYLCASSLWSGPQSGNTIYFGEGSWLTVV.

The V and J genes are TRBV7-9 and TRBJ2-3, with D unclear. The CDR3 covers 13 residues. The germline V gene encodes CDR1 SEHNR and CDR2 FQNEAQ (reference sequence). The germline V and J ends were trimmed by 0 bases and 3 bases, with 4 bases remaining between them. The CDR3: CASSLARTDTQYF. CDR3 nucleotides: TGTGCCAGCAGCTTAGCGAGGACAGATACGCAGTATTTT.

This chain connects TRBV28 to TRBJ1-2; tentatively, D is TRBD1 (6 bases). The length of the CDR3 is 14 residues. Trimming stripped 3 bases from V and 2 bases from J, with 10 bases between. Germline V lookup: CDR1 MDHEN, CDR2 SYDVKM. CDR3 DNA: TGTGCCAGCAGTTTCCGGACAGTCAACTATGGCTACACCTTC. Translated, it gives CASSFRTVNYGYTF.

The J gene is TRBJ1-6, the V gene TRBV6-6; D is possibly TRBD1 (5 bases). This CDR3 has 16 amino acids. With 0 bases removed from V and 9 bases from J, the gap between germline ends came to 15 bases. Germline loops: CDR1 MNHNY, CDR2 SVGAGI (reference sequence). CDR3 protein: CASSYSGGTFPSPLHF. As DNA, the CDR3 is TGTGCCAGCAGTTACTCGGGGGGTACTTTCCCTTCACCCCTCCACTTT.

The rearrangement uses TRBV9 and TRBJ2-3, with 8 bases aligning to TRBD1. Germline trimming cut 4 bases from V and 2 bases from J; bases unmatched to any gene: 3. The CDR3 sequence is 14 residues long. Looked up from germline, CDR1 is SGDLS and CDR2 is YYNGEE. Written as DNA, the CDR3 is TGTGCCAGCAGCAAGACAGGGGACACAGATACGCAGTATTTT. Translated: CASSKTGDTDTQYF.

The V gene is TRBV4-1, the J gene TRBJ2-1; D is unresolved. The V end was cut by 6 bases, the J end by 0 bases, with 12 bases between. This CDR3 region has 15 residues. Germline V gene data show CDR1 as MGHRA and CDR2 as YSYEKL. The CDR3 here is CASSSDLSSYNEQFF. The CDR3 nucleotides are TGCGCCAGCAGTTCTGACTTGAGCTCCTACAATGAGCAGTTCTTC.

This clone was detected a few times. Different DNA sequences within this sample yield the same CDR3. The V and J genes are TRBV5-1 and TRBJ1-1; 7 positions match TRBD1. Trimming at V came to 2 bases and at J to 3 bases, leaving 4 bases not matched to a gene. The CDR3 runs to 14 residues. The V gene's germline CDR1 is SGHRS and CDR2 YFSETQ. The CDR3 DNA sequence: TGCGCCAGCAGCTTCGACAGGGCAGACACTGAAGCTTTCTTT. Encoded protein: CASSFDRADTEAFF.

This clone appeared a single time. The V gene is TRBV5-4, the J gene TRBJ2-3; no definite D call. The CDR3 contains 14 residues. Per the germline V gene, CDR1 is SGHNT and CDR2 is YYREEE (reference sequence). V was clipped by 0 bases and J by 5 bases, with 10 bases between them. The CDR3 sequence: CASSLAEARDTQYF. CDR3 DNA: TGTGCCAGCAGCTTGGCCGAAGCCCGAGATACGCAGTATTTT.

The chain uses TRBV29-1 and TRBJ1-1, with 7 bases lining up with TRBD1. CDR3 length equals 13 residues. Trimming at V came to 3 bases and at J to 2 bases, leaving 3 bases not matched to a gene. The germline CDR1 and CDR2 sequences are SQVTM and ANQGSEA. In DNA form, the CDR3 reads TGCAGCGTTGACCGGGACAGAAACACTGAAGCTTTCTTT. This translates into CSVDRDRNTEAFF.